This TCR beta chain derives from a study of shared clonotypes between healthy human individuals. Across the study: Per donor, three plates held CD4 naive cells, three held CD4 memory, two held CD8 naive and one held CD8 memory.

Study-level results: The authors expected sequencing depth to affect clonotype sharing among donors. It was the few donors that limited the genetic and exposure-history diversity represented.

Trimming removed 4 bases from V and 7 bases from J, with 23 bases in between. Germline V gene sequence: CDR1 MNHEY, CDR2 SMNVEV (reference sequence). The CDR3 runs 17 residues. This clone was observed a few times. Its antigen remains unknown. Libraries were prepared by immunoSEQ multiplex PCR; TCRdb keeps only in-frame clonotypes and omits some of them. The top ten clones hold approximately 1.5% of a sample with nearly 1 million clones, over 60% of them seen once. The sequence was collected from a man younger than 35 in good health. The material sequenced was memory CD4+ T cells sorted from blood. Indicated subset: CD45RA-negative fraction. The chain recombines TRBV27 with TRBJ1-5; unclear D gene. CDR3 DNA: TGTGCCAGCAGTTCCCGATGGGGAGGTGATACAAGACAGCCCCAGCATTTT. It encodes CASSSRWGGDTRQPQHF.